A selection of T cell receptor beta chains follows, all from one sample in a study of blood T cell repertoires in COVID-19. The data were produced by immunoSEQ multiplex PCR, yet TCRdb's version contains in-frame clones alone and is incomplete. The sample shows about 220,000 clones, around 88% of them seen only once. The sequenced sample was PBMCs or T cells enriched from blood (not recorded which). The source of these receptors is a woman between 50 and 59 years old with acute COVID-19. CDR3s leave out the opening cysteine and the closing phenylalanine or tryptophan. Size values are once, few and many counts, or a class for expanded clones, and some rows have none.

size	V	J	CDR3
.	TRBV19	TRBJ2-5	ASSTLAVQETQY
once	TRBV7-2	TRBJ2-1	ASSLEGGRAVEQF
few	TRBV30	TRBJ1-6	AWSPGQGSGSPLH
once	TRBV7-9	TRBJ2-3	ASSRGLAGGRTDTQY
.	TRBV4-3	TRBJ2-3	ASSPNVRFGSTDTQY
.	TRBV7-9	TRBJ2-1	ASSPQTSLNEQF
.	TRBV2	TRBJ1-6	ASPDTPHYNSPLH
.	TRBV27	TRBJ1-1	ASSLYQGIRITEAF
once	TRBV13	TRBJ2-6	ASSFGGGRRSGANVLT
.	TRBV5-1	TRBJ2-7	ASSLSVGGEQY
.	TRBV19	TRBJ2-7	ASTPSGRGYEQY
once	TRBV18	TRBJ1-5	ASSPNSYSNQPQH
.	TRBV19	TRBJ2-7	ASSIVLAKHYEQY
.	TRBV27	TRBJ2-2	ASSLPGLAGGTGELF
.	TRBV28	TRBJ2-7	ASRPGQGHYEQY
.	TRBV10-3	TRBJ1-1	AISTGTTEAF
.	TRBV4-2	TRBJ2-7	ASSQEDSPRAYEQY
.	TRBV2	TRBJ2-4	ASSELLAQNIQY
.	TRBV28	TRBJ1-2	ASSFRAGRGYGYT
.	TRBV5-1	TRBJ1-1	ASSAGRDRGTAEAF
.	TRBV7-2	TRBJ1-2	ASSLAGQLHYT
.	TRBV19	TRBJ1-1	ASTPTAFGRRTEAF
once	TRBV7-2	TRBJ2-3	ASSLVAGLAEDTQY
few	TRBV6-4	TRBJ1-1	ASSLDPGTGEAF
.	TRBV5-1	TRBJ1-4	ASSFDRVDEKLF
.	TRBV9	TRBJ1-1	ASSATNTANTEAF
.	TRBV5-1	TRBJ2-1	ASSETSGVSLNEQF
.	TRBV11-3	TRBJ2-3	ASSSMVTDTQY
.	TRBV7-8	TRBJ2-7	ASSFLAGNPYEQY